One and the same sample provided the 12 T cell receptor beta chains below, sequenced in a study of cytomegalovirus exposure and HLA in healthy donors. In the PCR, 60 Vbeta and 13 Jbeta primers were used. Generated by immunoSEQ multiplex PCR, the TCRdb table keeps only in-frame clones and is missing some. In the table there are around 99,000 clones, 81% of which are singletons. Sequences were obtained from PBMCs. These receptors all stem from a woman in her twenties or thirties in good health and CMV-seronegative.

The DNA of the CDR3 is TGTGCCTGGAGCGCGGGACGGGGAGGTTCCTACGAGCAGTACTTC. Translation: CAWSAGRGGSYEQYF. This chain links TRBV30 with TRBJ2-7; possibly TRBD2 for D (6 bases). The CDR3 length is 15 residues. The germline V gene encodes CDR1 GTSNPN and CDR2 SVGIG (reference sequence). V was pared by 3 bases and J by 1 base, with 16 bases between.

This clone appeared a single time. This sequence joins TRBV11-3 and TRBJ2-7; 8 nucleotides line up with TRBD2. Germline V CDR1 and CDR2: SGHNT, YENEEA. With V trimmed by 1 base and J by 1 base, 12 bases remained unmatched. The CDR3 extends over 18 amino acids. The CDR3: CASSLARWISGISYEQYF. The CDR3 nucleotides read TGTGCCAGCAGCTTAGCTCGGTGGATTAGCGGGATATCCTACGAGCAGTACTTC.

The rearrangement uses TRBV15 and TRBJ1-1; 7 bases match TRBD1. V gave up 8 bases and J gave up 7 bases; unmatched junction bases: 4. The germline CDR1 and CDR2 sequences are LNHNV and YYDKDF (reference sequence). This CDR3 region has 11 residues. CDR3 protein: CATRGQVEAFF. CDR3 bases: TGTGCCACCCGCGGACAGGTTGAAGCTTTCTTT.

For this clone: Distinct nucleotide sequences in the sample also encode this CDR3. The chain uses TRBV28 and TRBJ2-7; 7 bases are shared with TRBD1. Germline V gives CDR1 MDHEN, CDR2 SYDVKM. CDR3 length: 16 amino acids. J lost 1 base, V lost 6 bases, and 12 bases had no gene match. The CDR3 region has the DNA TGTGCCAGCAGGCGACCTGACAGGGCCGGGTCCTACGAGCAGTACTTC. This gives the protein CASRRPDRAGSYEQYF.

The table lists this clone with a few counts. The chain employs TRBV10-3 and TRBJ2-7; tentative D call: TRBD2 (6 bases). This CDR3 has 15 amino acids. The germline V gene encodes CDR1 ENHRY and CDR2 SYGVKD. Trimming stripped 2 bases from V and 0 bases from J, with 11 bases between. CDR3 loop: CAISEGLAVSYEQYF. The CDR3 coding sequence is TGTGCCATCAGTGAGGGTTTAGCGGTCTCCTACGAGCAGTACTTC.

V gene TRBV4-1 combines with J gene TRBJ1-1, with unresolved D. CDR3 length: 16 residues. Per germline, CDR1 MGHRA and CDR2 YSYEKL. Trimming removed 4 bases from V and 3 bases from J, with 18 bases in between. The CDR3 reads CASSPLRPSGYTEAFF. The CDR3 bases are TGCGCCAGCAGCCCCCTACGCCCGTCGGGTTACACTGAAGCTTTCTTT.

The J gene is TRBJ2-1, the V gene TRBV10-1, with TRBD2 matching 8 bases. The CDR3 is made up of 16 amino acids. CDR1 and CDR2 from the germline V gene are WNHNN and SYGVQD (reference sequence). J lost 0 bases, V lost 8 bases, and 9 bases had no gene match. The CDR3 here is CASLLRAGGSYNEQFF. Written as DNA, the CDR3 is TGCGCCAGCTTACTGCGGGCGGGAGGCTCCTACAATGAGCAGTTCTTC.

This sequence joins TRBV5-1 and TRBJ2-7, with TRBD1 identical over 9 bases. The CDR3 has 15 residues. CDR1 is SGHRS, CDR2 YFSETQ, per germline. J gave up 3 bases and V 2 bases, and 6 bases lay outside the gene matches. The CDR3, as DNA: TGCGCCAGCAGCTTCCTACAGGGGGCACACTACGAGCAGTACTTC. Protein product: CASSFLQGAHYEQYF.

This chain's CDR3 is CASTKLGGGEQFF. The CDR3 DNA sequence: TGTGCCAGCACCAAACTGGGGGGGGGTGAGCAGTTCTTC. The chain has TRBV6-6 and TRBJ2-1; 7 bases line up with TRBD2. After removal of 7 bases from V and 9 bases from J, the junction contained 9 bases not matched to a gene. The CDR3 totals 13 residues. Germline values: CDR1 MNHNY, CDR2 SVGAGI (reference sequence).

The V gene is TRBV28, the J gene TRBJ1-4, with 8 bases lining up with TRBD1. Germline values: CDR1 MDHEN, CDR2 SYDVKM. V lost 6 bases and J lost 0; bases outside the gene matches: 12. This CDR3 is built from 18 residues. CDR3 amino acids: CASRAPGQGATTNEKLFF. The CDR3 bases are TGTGCCAGCAGGGCCCCCGGGCAGGGGGCAACAACTAATGAAAAACTGTTTTTT.

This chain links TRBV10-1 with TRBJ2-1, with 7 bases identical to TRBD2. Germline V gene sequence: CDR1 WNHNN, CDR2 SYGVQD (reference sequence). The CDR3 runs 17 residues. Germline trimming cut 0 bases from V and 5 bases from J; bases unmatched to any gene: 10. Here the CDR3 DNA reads TGCGCCAGCAGTGAGTCGATGCCAGCGGGACCACACAATGAGCAGTTCTTC. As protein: CASSESMPAGPHNEQFF.

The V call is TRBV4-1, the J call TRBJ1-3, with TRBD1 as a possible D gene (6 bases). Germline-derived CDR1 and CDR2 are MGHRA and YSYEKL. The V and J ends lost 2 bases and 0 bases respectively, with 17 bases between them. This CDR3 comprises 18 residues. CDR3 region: CASSQITGTTNSGNTIYF. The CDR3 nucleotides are TGCGCCAGCAGCCAAATTACAGGGACTACAAACTCTGGAAACACCATATATTTT.